This is a list of T cell receptor beta chains from one sample in a study of blood T cell repertoires in COVID-19. TCRdb keeps only in-frame clones here, not all; method: immunoSEQ multiplex PCR. Here the sample spans 150,000 or so clones, approximately 80% being singletons. Input material: peripheral blood. The receptors here all came from a human donor in a cohort sampled during active COVID-19. Both conserved end residues are part of each CDR3. Each record gives: V gene, J gene, CDR3 length, CDR3 protein.

v_gene: TRBV6-2/TRBV6-3; j_gene: TRBJ2-2; len: 15; CDR3aa: CASSLLRSVTGELFF
v_gene: TRBV5-4; j_gene: TRBJ2-1; len: 15; CDR3aa: CASSPQDTPYNEQFF
v_gene: TRBV9; j_gene: TRBJ2-2; len: 15; CDR3aa: CASSVRSGETGELFF
v_gene: TRBV20-1; j_gene: TRBJ2-7; len: 14; CDR3aa: CSASLAGNSYEQYF
v_gene: TRBV14; j_gene: TRBJ1-1; len: 15; CDR3aa: CASSQGSEAGTEAFF
v_gene: TRBV18; j_gene: TRBJ1-6; len: 13; CDR3aa: CASSPTVTSPLHF
v_gene: TRBV2; j_gene: TRBJ1-1; len: 14; CDR3aa: CASTRAQGGSEAFF
v_gene: TRBV15; j_gene: TRBJ1-5; len: 14; CDR3aa: CATSRDMSNQPQHF
v_gene: TRBV18; j_gene: TRBJ1-4; len: 15; CDR3aa: CASSPGRSHNEKLFF
v_gene: TRBV7-2; j_gene: TRBJ2-7; len: 13; CDR3aa: CASRTPAGYEQYF
v_gene: TRBV12-3/TRBV12-4; j_gene: TRBJ1-4; len: 13; CDR3aa: CATSGPRREKLFF
v_gene: TRBV28; j_gene: TRBJ2-5; len: 15; CDR3aa: CASSLPPEGLETQYF
v_gene: TRBV6-2/TRBV6-3; j_gene: TRBJ1-3; len: 17; CDR3aa: CASSPPPGQGAGNTIYF
v_gene: TRBV7-9; j_gene: TRBJ2-2; len: 13; CDR3aa: CASSFRDSGELFF
v_gene: TRBV6-5; j_gene: TRBJ1-6; len: 15; CDR3aa: CASSPPRAANSPLHF
v_gene: TRBV19; j_gene: TRBJ2-2; len: 17; CDR3aa: CASSMTGTSGGVGELFF
v_gene: TRBV4-1; j_gene: TRBJ1-5; len: 17; CDR3aa: CASSQDLRQFTPQPQHF
v_gene: TRBV5-6; j_gene: TRBJ2-4; len: 14; CDR3aa: CASSGTGGEYIQYF
v_gene: TRBV3-1/TRBV3-2; j_gene: TRBJ1-2; len: 13; CDR3aa: CASSQGQFYGYTF
v_gene: TRBV4-2; j_gene: TRBJ1-3; len: 16; CDR3aa: CASSQPRLKGGNTIYF
v_gene: TRBV4-3; j_gene: TRBJ2-1; len: 14; CDR3aa: CASSLKGTYNEQFF
v_gene: TRBV7-2; j_gene: TRBJ1-4; len: 14; CDR3aa: CASSGQGRSEKLFF
v_gene: TRBV6-2/TRBV6-3; j_gene: TRBJ2-3; len: 18; CDR3aa: CASSYSRSQRGPGDTQYF
v_gene: TRBV12-5; j_gene: TRBJ1-1; len: 11; CDR3aa: CASGFPGEAFF
v_gene: TRBV9; j_gene: TRBJ2-5; len: 14; CDR3aa: CASSVQPSVETQYF
v_gene: TRBV9; j_gene: TRBJ2-7; len: 15; CDR3aa: CASSVAEGGSYEQYF
v_gene: TRBV11-2; j_gene: TRBJ2-2; len: 16; CDR3aa: CASSLRGLQGTGELFF
v_gene: TRBV11-2; j_gene: TRBJ1-2; len: 12; CDR3aa: CASSPRLHGYTF
v_gene: TRBV11-2; j_gene: TRBJ2-7; len: 12; CDR3aa: CASSNRQNEQYF
v_gene: TRBV2; j_gene: TRBJ1-1; len: 14; CDR3aa: CASSLGQSNTEAFF
v_gene: TRBV6-5; j_gene: TRBJ2-5; len: 14; CDR3aa: CASSPTGGEETQYF
v_gene: TRBV29-1; j_gene: TRBJ1-2; len: 13; CDR3aa: CSTQGGPTYGYTF
v_gene: TRBV7-2; j_gene: TRBJ2-7; len: 15; CDR3aa: CASSLATGLLYEQYF
v_gene: TRBV27; j_gene: TRBJ2-5; len: 15; CDR3aa: CASSLGAGGQETQYF
v_gene: TRBV29-1; j_gene: TRBJ1-1; len: 14; CDR3aa: CSVERAGVNTEAFF
v_gene: TRBV29-1; j_gene: TRBJ1-2; len: 11; CDR3aa: CSVVSNYGYTF
v_gene: TRBV5-1; j_gene: TRBJ1-2; len: 15; CDR3aa: CASSLSGGANYGYTF
v_gene: TRBV5-6; j_gene: TRBJ1-3; len: 16; CDR3aa: CASSAQGVYAGNTIYF
v_gene: TRBV25-1; j_gene: TRBJ1-2; len: 11; CDR3aa: CATRTGYGYTF
v_gene: TRBV19; j_gene: TRBJ1-2; len: 14; CDR3aa: CASSIDRGRDGYTF
v_gene: TRBV3-1/TRBV3-2; j_gene: TRBJ2-7; len: 13; CDR3aa: CASSRRGAGEQYF
v_gene: TRBV18; j_gene: TRBJ2-1; len: 17; CDR3aa: CASSQSGTSVTYNEQFF
v_gene: TRBV7-8; j_gene: TRBJ2-5; len: 18; CDR3aa: CASSLGLAGAAKQETQYF
v_gene: TRBV5-1; j_gene: TRBJ1-1; len: 14; CDR3aa: CASSLPGQNTEAFF
v_gene: TRBV18; j_gene: TRBJ1-4; len: 14; CDR3aa: CASSPQTIGGGLFF
v_gene: TRBV2; j_gene: TRBJ1-4; len: 15; CDR3aa: CASSEGDRLNEKLFF
v_gene: TRBV6-5; j_gene: TRBJ1-4; len: 14; CDR3aa: CASRGGTFGEKLFF
v_gene: TRBV5-8; j_gene: TRBJ2-2; len: 17; CDR3aa: CASSFPGLAGRTGELFF
v_gene: TRBV10-1; j_gene: TRBJ2-2; len: 14; CDR3aa: CASIDRGRTGELFF
v_gene: TRBV12-3/TRBV12-4; j_gene: TRBJ2-4; len: 12; CDR3aa: CASRPGKNIQYF
v_gene: TRBV19; j_gene: TRBJ1-2; len: 11; CDR3aa: CASRDRGGYTF
v_gene: TRBV11-3; j_gene: TRBJ1-1; len: 14; CDR3aa: CASSGQGLGTEAFF
v_gene: TRBV6-5; j_gene: TRBJ1-2; len: 15; CDR3aa: CASSYLKDRVYGYTF
v_gene: TRBV3-1/TRBV3-2; j_gene: TRBJ2-7; len: 11; CDR3aa: CASSQLSEQYF
v_gene: TRBV7-2; j_gene: TRBJ1-1; len: 15; CDR3aa: CASSLGGGYDTEAFF
v_gene: TRBV27; j_gene: TRBJ1-6; len: 14; CDR3aa: CASSPTGGSSPLHF
v_gene: TRBV4-1; j_gene: TRBJ1-1; len: 14; CDR3aa: CASSQSGENTEAFF
v_gene: TRBV7-2; j_gene: TRBJ1-2; len: 16; CDR3aa: CASSPTGGAVSYGYTF
v_gene: TRBV28; j_gene: TRBJ2-3; len: 18; CDR3aa: CASSLLRTSGGAGDTQYF